The entry that follows covers one T cell receptor beta chain sequence. Its antigen remains unidentified. The data belong to a study of T cell responses to AZD1222 COVID-19 vaccine. Notes on the study in general: Possibly, clonal diversity was underestimated; donors were largely white British and included more females.

There are 14 residues in the CDR3. Trimming removed 9 bases from V and 4 bases from J; junction bases left unmatched: 9. CDR1 and CDR2 from the germline V gene are MNHEY and SVGAGI. The table came from immunoSEQ multiplex PCR; TCRdb's copy has only in-frame clones and leaves some out. The sample lists 87,000 or so clones, around 87% occurring once. The sequences come from peripheral blood, collected on day 0 of AZD1222 vaccination. V gene TRBV6-5 combines with J gene TRBJ1-3; the match to TRBD1 covers 7 bases. The sequence came from an adult in good health. DNA of the CDR3: TGTGCCAGTAGAACAACAGGGGTCGGAAACACCATATATTTT. The encoded protein is CASRTTGVGNTIYF.